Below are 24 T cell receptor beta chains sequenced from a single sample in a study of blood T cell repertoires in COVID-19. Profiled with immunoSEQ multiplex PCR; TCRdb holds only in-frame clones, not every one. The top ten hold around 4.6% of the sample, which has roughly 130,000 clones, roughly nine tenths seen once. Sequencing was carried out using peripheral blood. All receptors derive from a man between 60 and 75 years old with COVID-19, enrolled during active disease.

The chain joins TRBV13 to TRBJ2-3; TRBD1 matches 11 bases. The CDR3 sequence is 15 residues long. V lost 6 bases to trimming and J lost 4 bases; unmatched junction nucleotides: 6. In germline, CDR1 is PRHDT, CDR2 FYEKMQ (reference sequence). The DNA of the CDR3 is TGTGCCAGCAGAGCCGAGGGACAGGGGGCAGATACGCAGTATTTT. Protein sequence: CASRAEGQGADTQYF.

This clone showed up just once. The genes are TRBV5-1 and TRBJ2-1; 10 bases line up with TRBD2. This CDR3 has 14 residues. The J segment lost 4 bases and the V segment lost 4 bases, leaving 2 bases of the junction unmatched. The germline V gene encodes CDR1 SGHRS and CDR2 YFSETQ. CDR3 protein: CASSRTSGYNEQFF. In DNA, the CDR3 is TGCGCCAGCAGCCGGACTAGCGGTTACAATGAGCAGTTCTTC.

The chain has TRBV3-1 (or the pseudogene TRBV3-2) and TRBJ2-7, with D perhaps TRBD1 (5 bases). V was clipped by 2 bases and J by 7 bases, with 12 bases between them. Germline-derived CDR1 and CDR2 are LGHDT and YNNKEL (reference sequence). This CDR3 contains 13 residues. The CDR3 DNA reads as TGTGCCAGCAGCCAACCAGGGTTCGGGGAGCAGTACTTC. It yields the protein CASSQPGFGEQYF.

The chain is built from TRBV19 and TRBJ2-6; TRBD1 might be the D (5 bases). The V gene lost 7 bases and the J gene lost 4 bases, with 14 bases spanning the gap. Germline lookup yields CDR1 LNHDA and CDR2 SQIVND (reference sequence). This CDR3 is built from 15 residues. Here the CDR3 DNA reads TGTGCCAGTAAAACCAGGGTCTCCGGGGCCAACGTCCTGACTTTC. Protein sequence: CASKTRVSGANVLTF.

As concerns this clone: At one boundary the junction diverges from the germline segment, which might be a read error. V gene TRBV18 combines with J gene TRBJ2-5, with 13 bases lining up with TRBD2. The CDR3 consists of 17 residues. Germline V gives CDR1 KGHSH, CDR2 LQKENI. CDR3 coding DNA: TGTGCCAGCTCTCCACTAGCGGGAGGGCTTAACAGGGAGACCCAGTACTTC. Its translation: CASSPLAGGLNRETQYF.

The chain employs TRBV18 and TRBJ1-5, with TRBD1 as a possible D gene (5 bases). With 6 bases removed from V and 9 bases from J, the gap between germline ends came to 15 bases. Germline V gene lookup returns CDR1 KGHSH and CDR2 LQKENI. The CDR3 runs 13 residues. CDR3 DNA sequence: TGTGCCAGCTCGACCCAGGGTAGAGGGCCCCAGCATTTT. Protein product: CASSTQGRGPQHF.

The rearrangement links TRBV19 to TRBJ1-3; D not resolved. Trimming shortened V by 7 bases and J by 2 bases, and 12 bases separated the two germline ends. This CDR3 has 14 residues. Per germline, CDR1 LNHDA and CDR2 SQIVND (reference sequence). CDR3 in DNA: TGTGCCAGTAACGGTCGGGGTGCTGGAAACACCATATATTTT. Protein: CASNGRGAGNTIYF.

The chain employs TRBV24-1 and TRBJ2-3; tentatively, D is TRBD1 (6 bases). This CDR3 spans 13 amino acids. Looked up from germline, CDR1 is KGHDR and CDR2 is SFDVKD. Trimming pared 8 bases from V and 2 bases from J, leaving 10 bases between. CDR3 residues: CATTGQSTDTQYF. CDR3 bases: TGTGCCACCACGGGACAATCCACAGATACGCAGTATTTT.

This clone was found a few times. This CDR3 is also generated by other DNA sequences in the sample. This CDR3 reads CASSQADRRTEAFF. The CDR3 DNA reads as TGTGCCAGCAGCCAAGCTGACAGGAGGACTGAAGCTTTCTTT. V usage is TRBV3-1 (or the pseudogene TRBV3-2) and J usage is TRBJ1-1; tentatively, D is TRBD1 (6 bases). Trimming pared 1 base from V and 5 bases from J, leaving 11 bases between. CDR1 LGHDT and CDR2 YNNKEL come from the germline V gene (reference sequence). This CDR3 has 14 amino acids.

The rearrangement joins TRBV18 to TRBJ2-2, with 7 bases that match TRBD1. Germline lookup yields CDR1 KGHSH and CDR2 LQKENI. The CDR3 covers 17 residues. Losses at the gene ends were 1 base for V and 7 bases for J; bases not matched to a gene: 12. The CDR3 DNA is TGTGCCAGCTCACCACATCCTAAGGGGGCGAGTGTCGGGGAGCTGTTTTTT. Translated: CASSPHPKGASVGELFF.

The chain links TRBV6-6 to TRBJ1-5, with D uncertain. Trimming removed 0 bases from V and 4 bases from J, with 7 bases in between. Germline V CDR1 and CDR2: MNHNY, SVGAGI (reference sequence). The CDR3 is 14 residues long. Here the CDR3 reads CASSYSTGNQPQHF. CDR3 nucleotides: TGTGCCAGCAGTTACTCGACTGGGAATCAGCCCCAGCATTTT.

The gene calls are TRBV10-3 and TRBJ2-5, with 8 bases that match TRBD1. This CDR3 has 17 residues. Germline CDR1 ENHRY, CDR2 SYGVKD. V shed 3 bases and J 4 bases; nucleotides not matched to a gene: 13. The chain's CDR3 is CAISDLISRDRGETQYF. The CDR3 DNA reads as TGTGCCATCAGTGACCTTATCTCGCGCGACAGGGGAGAGACCCAGTACTTC.

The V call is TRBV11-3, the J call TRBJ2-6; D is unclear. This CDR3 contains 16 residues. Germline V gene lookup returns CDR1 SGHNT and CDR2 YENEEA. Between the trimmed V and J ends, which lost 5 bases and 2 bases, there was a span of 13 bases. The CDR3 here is CASSATDTPGANVLTF. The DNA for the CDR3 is TGTGCCAGCAGCGCTACCGACACGCCTGGGGCCAACGTCCTGACTTTC.

The CDR3 DNA sequence: TGTGCCAGCAGCCTGAACTCGGCCAGGGAGGGTAGGGGCTACACCTTC. Its translation is CASSLNSAREGRGYTF. The J gene is TRBJ1-2, the V gene TRBV7-2, with D possibly being TRBD1 (5 bases). The germline V gene has CDR1 SGHTA and CDR2 FQGNSA. The V gene lost 5 bases and the J gene lost 8 bases, with 24 bases spanning the gap. This CDR3 has 16 amino acids.

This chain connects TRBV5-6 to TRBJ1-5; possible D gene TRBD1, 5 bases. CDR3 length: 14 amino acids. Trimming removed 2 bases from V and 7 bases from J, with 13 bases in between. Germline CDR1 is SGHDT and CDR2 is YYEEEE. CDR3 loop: CASSFGGLLQPQHF. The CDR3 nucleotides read TGTGCCAGCAGCTTCGGGGGTTTGTTGCAGCCCCAGCATTTT.

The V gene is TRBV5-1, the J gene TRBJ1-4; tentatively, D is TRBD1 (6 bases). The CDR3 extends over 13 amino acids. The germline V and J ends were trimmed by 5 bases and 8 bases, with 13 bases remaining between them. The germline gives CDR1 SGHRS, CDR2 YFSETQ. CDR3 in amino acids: CASRSRGAEKLFF. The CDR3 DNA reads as TGCGCCAGCAGATCCCGGGGGGCGGAAAAACTGTTTTTT.

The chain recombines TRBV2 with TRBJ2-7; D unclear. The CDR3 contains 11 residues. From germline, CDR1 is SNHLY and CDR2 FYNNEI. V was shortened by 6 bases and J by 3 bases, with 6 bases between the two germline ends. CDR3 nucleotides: TGTGCCAGCAGCCTTAACTACGAGCAGTACTTC. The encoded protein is CASSLNYEQYF. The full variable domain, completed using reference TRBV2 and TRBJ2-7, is EPEVTQTPSHQVTQMGQEVILRCVPISNHLYFYWYRQILGQKVEFLVSFYNNEISEKSEIFDDQFSVERPDGSNFTLKIRSTKLEDSAMYFCASSLNYEQYFGPGTRLTVT.

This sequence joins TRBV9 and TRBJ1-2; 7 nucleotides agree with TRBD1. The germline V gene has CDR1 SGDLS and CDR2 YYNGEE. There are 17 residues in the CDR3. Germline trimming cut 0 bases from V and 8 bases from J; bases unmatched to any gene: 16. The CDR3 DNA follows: TGTGCCAGCAGCGTAGACGGGTGGGGGACAGCCCTTCGGGGCTACACCTTC. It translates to CASSVDGWGTALRGYTF.

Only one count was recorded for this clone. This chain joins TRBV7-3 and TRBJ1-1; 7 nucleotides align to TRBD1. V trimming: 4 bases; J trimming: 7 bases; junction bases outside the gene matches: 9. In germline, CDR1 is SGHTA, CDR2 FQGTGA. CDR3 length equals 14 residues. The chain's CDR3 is CASSSDREESEAFF. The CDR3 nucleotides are TGTGCCAGCAGCTCAGACAGGGAGGAGAGTGAAGCTTTCTTT. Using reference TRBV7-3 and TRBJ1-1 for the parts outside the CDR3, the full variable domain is GAGVSQTPSNKVTEKGKYVELRCDPISGHTALYWYRQSLGQGPEFLIYFQGTGAADDSGLPNDRFFAVRPEGSVSTLKIQRTERGDSAVYLCASSSDREESEAFFGQGTRLTVV.

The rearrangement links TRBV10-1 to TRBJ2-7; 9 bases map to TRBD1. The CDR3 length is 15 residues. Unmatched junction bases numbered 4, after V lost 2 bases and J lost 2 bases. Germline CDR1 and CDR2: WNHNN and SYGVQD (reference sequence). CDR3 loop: CASSEGDREAYEQYF. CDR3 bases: TGCGCCAGCAGTGAGGGGGACAGGGAAGCCTACGAGCAGTACTTC.

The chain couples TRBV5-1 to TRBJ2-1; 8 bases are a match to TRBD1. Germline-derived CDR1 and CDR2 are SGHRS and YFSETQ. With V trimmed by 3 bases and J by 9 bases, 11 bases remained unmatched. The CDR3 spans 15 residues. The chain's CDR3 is CASSSTPGGFGEQFF. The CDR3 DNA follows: TGCGCCAGCAGCTCGACCCCAGGGGGCTTCGGTGAGCAGTTCTTC.

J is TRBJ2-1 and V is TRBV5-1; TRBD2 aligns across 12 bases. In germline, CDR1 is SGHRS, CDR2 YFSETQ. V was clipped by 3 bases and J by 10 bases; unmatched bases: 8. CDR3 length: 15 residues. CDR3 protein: CASSSGLAGGEEQFF. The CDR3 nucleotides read TGCGCCAGCAGCTCGGGACTAGCGGGCGGTGAAGAGCAGTTCTTC.

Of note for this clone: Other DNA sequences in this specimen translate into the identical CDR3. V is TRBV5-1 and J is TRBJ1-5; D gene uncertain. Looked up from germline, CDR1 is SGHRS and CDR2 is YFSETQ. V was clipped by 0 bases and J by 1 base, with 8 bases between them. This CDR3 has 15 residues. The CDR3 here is CASSLEAGSNQPQHF. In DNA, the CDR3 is TGCGCCAGCAGCTTGGAGGCGGGGAGCAATCAGCCCCAGCATTTT.

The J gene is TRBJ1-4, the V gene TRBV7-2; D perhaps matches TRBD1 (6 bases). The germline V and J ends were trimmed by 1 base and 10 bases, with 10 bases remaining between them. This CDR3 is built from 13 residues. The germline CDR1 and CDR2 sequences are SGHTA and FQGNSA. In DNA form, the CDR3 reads TGTGCCAGCAGCTTAGATCCACAGGGAAAACTGTTTTTT. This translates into CASSLDPQGKLFF.